A single sample is the source of the 6 T cell receptor beta chains below, sequenced in a study of blood T cell repertoires in COVID-19. Clones were read by immunoSEQ multiplex PCR, and TCRdb kept only the in-frame ones, dropping some. Of fewer than 250,000 clones listed, 85% to 90% were seen once; the top ten hold about 9.9%. The sequencing sample was made of peripheral blood. These receptors were taken from a man aged 45 to 65 with COVID-19, enrolled during active disease.

The genes are TRBV5-6 and TRBJ1-5; 7 nucleotides align to TRBD1. With 4 bases clipped from V and 3 bases from J, the junction kept 4 bases outside the gene matches. The CDR3 has 14 amino acids. Looked up from germline, CDR1 is SGHDT and CDR2 is YYEEEE. This CDR3 reads CASSTGQINQPQHF. The DNA for the CDR3 is TGTGCCAGCAGCACGGGACAGATCAATCAGCCCCAGCATTTT.

The rearrangement uses TRBV11-1 and TRBJ2-7; TRBD2 matches at 10 bases. Unmatched junction bases numbered 9, after V lost 4 bases and J lost 3 bases. CDR1 and CDR2 from the germline V gene are SGHAT and FQDESV (reference sequence). The length of the CDR3 is 16 residues. The CDR3 protein is CASSSNSGTSVYEQYF. In DNA form, the CDR3 reads TGTGCCAGCAGCTCCAACTCCGGGACTAGCGTCTACGAGCAGTACTTC. Based on the CDR3 plus reference TRBV11-1 and TRBJ2-7, the full variable domain is EAEVAQSPRYKITEKSQAVAFWCDPISGHATLYWYRQILGQGPELLVQFQDESVVDDSQLPKDRFSAERLKGVDSTLKIQPAELGDSAMYLCASSSNSGTSVYEQYFGPGTRLTVT.

The chain links TRBV27 to TRBJ2-7; 10 bases line up with TRBD2. V was clipped by 0 bases and J by 5 bases; unmatched bases: 1. CDR1 and CDR2 (germline): MNHEY, SMNVEV (reference sequence). The CDR3 length is 14 residues. Here the CDR3 DNA reads TGTGCCAGCAGTTTATCACTAGCGGGAAACGAGCAGTACTTC. Translating it yields CASSLSLAGNEQYF.

V usage is TRBV14 and J usage is TRBJ2-7; D is ambiguous. This CDR3 spans 12 amino acids. The V gene's germline CDR1 is SGHDN and CDR2 FVKESK. Deletions cut 1 base from V and 9 bases from J, with 10 bases between. CDR3 nucleotides: TGTGCCAGCAGCCAAGCGGAGTTTCGGCAGTACTTC. This sequence encodes CASSQAEFRQYF.

This rearrangement joins TRBV28 to TRBJ1-1; D might be TRBD1 (6 bases). Germline CDR1 MDHEN, CDR2 SYDVKM. Trimming removed 2 bases at V and 11 bases at J, with 12 bases between. The CDR3 runs 12 residues. The CDR3 spells CASSLQGRKAFF. DNA for the CDR3: TGTGCCAGCAGTTTACAGGGGCGCAAGGCTTTCTTT.

The chain couples TRBV12-3 or TRBV12-4 to TRBJ2-5, with D perhaps TRBD1 (5 bases). Trimming cost V 5 bases and J 5 bases, with 6 bases left between them. The CDR3 length is 11 residues. CDR3 coding DNA: TGTGCCAGCAGTCCAGGGGAGACCCAGTACTTC. Protein product: CASSPGETQYF.